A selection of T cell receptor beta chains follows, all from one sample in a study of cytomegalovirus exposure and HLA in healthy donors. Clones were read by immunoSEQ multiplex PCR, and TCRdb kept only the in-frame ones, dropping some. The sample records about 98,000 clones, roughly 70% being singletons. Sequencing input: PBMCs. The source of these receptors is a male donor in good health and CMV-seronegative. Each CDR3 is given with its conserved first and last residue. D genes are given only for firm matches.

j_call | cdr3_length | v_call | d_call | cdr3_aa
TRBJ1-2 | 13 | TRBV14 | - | CASSPWGNWGYTF
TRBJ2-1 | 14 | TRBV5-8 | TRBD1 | CASSSGTVYNEQFF
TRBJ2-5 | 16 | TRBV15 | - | CATRGDRDTVQETQYF
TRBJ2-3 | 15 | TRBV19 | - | CASSKGQGPSDTQYF
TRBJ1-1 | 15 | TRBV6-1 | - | CASSEAGRVNTEAFF
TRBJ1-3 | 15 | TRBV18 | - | CASSPQGVPGNTIYF
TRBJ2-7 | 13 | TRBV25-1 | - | CASSEYGQGGRYF
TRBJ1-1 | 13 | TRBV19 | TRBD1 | CASSILQGTEAFF
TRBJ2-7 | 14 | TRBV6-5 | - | CASSFLDSPYEQYF
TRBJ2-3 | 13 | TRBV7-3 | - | CASSFTTTDTQYF
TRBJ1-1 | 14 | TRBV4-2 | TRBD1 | CASSLGTANTEAFF
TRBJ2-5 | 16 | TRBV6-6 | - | CASSPAGRVWEETQYF
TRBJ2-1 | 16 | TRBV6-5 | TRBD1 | CASSYSGQGAYNEQFF
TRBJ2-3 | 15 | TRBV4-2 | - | CASSQDYRLTDTQYF
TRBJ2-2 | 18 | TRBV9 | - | CASSARGVGDANTGELFF
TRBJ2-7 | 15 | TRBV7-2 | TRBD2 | CASSLVASGSYEQYF
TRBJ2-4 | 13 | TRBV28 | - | CASSRDISSIQYF
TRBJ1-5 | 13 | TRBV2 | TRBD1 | CASRVDREQPQHF
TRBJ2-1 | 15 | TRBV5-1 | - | CASSLAGDTYNEQFF
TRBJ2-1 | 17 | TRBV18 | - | CASSEYVPPSSYNEQFF
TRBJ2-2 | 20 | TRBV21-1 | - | CASSRLHASGRHANTGELFF
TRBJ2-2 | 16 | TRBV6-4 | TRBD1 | CASRKRTGEGTGELFF
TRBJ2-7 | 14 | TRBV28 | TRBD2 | CASSFSGSLGEQYF
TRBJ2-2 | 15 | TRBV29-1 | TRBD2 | CSVPTSGSNTGELFF
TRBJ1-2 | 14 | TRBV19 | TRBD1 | CASRPTGTGRRYTF